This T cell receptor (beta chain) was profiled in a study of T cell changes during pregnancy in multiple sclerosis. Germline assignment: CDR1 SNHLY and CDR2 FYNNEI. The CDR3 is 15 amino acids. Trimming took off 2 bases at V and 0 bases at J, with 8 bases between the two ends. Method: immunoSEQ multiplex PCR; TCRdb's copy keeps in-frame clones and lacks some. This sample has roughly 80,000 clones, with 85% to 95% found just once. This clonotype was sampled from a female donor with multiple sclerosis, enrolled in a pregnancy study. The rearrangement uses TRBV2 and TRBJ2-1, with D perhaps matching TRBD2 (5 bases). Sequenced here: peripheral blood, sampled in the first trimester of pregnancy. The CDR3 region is CASSESGISYNEQFF. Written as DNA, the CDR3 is TGTGCCAGCAGTGAATCGGGGATCTCCTACAATGAGCAGTTCTTC.